This T cell receptor (beta chain) was observed in a study of control samples from healthy donors and cancer patients. Trimming pared 4 bases from V and 10 bases from J, leaving 11 bases between. This CDR3 has 12 residues. The germline V gene encodes CDR1 LNHDA and CDR2 SQIVND (reference sequence). Sequencing was performed with immunoSEQ multiplex PCR; in TCRdb, only in-frame clones are kept and a portion is missing. The table has approximately 120,000 clones, approximately 90% seen once. This receptor was taken from a woman in her forties or fifties in good health. The chain couples TRBV19 to TRBJ2-1; no firm D call. Specimen: blood. Written as DNA, the CDR3 is TGTGCCAGTAGTACACCCATTGGCGAGCAGTTCTTC. Encoded protein: CASSTPIGEQFF. The complete variable domain, with remaining parts taken from reference TRBV19 and TRBJ2-1, reads DGGITQSPKYLFRKEGQNVTLSCEQNLNHDAMYWYRQDPGQGLRLIYYSQIVNDFQKGDIAEGYSVSREKKESFPLTVTSAQKNPTAFYLCASSTPIGEQFFGPGTRLTVL.